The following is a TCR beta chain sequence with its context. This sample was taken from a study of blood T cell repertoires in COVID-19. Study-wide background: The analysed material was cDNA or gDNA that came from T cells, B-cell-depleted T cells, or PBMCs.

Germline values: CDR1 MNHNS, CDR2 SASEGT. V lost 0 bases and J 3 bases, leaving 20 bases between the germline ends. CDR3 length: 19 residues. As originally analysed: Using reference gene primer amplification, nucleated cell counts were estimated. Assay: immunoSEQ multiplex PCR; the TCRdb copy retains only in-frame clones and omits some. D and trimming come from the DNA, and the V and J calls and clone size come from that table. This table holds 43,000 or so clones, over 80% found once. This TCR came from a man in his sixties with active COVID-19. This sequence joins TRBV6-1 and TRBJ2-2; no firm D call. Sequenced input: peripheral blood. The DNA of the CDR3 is TGTGCCAGCAGTGAAGCGGCAGGTTCGCGACCATATTACACCGGGGAGCTGTTTTTT. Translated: CASSEAAGSRPYYTGELFF.